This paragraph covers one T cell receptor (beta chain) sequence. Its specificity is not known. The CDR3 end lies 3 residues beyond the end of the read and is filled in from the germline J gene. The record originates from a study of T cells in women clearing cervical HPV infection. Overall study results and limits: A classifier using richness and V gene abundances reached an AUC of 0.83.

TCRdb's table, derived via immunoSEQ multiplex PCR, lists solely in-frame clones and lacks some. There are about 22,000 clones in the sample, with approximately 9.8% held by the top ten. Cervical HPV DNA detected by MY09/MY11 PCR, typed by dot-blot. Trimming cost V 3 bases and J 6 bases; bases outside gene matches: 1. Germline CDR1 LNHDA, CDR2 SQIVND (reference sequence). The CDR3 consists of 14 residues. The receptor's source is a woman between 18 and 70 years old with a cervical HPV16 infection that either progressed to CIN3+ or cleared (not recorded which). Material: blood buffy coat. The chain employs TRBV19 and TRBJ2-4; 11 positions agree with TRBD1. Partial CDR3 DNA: TGTGCCAGTAGTATGGGACAGGGGGGAAACATT. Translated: CASSMGQGGNI. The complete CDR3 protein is CASSMGQGGNIQYF.